Below, one T cell receptor beta chain is given with its context. Researchers prepared the TCRbeta library using unique molecular identifiers, the study reports. MiXCR was run by TCRdb on the PCR reads, yielding one entry per CDR3 protein. In the table there are 500,000 to 750,000 distinct CDR3 sequences, around 13% of which are singletons. Germline CDR1 and CDR2: LNHDA and SQIVND (reference sequence). V lost 6 bases and J lost 2, with 20 bases in between. The CDR3 has 16 residues. The data stem from a study of T-cell reconstitution after alpha-beta-depleted transplantation in children. This chain connects TRBV19 to TRBJ2-7; perhaps D is TRBD1 or TRBD2 (5 bases each). The TCR comes from a male patient younger than 18 who had a stem cell transplant for acute myeloid leukemia, so the T cells may come from the graft donor. This material consisted of PBMCs, mostly from graft donor cells, taken 360 days after TCRalphabeta/CD19-depleted stem cell transplant. The DNA of the CDR3 is TGTGCCAGTAGCCTTCACCTCGGGCAGGGACCCTACGAGCAGTACTTC. Residues: CASSLHLGQGPYEQYF.